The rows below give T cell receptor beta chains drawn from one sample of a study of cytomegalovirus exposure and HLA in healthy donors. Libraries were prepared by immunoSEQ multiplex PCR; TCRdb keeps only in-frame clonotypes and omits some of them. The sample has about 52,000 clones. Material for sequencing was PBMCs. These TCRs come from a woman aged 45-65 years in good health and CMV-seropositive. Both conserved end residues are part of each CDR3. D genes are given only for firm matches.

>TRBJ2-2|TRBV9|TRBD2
TGTGCCAGCAGCTCCAGCGGGAGGAACACCGGGGAGCTGTTTTTT
CASSSSGRNTGELFF
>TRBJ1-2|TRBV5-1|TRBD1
TGCGCCAGCAGCTTGGCCATTACCGACAGGGCATATGGCTACACCTTC
CASSLAITDRAYGYTF
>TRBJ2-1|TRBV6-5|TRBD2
TGTGCCAGCAGTTTCCGTAGACAGCGGGGCAATGAGCAGTTCTTC
CASSFRRQRGNEQFF
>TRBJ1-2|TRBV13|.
TGTGCCAGCAGCACGGGCGGGGCAGGCCACGTCTACACCTTC
CASSTGGAGHVYTF
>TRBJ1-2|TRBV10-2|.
TGCGCCAGCAGTGAGAACACCCGGAGTGGCTACACCTTC
CASSENTRSGYTF
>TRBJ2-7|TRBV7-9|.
TGTGCCAGCAGCTTGACAGTTTCCTCCTACGAGCAGTACTTC
CASSLTVSSYEQYF
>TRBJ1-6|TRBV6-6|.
TGTGCCAGCAGCACCACTATTTCACCCCTCCACTTT
CASSTTISPLHF
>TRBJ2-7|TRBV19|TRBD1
TGTGCCAGTAGTAACGGGGCAGGGGGCTCCGAGCAGTACTTC
CASSNGAGGSEQYF
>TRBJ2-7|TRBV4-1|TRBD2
TGCGCCAGCAGCCAAGAAAGGACTAGCGGGAGGTTCGCCTACGAGCAGTACTTC
CASSQERTSGRFAYEQYF
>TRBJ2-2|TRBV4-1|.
TGCGCCAGCAGCCAAGTCGGGGGAACCGGGGAGCTGTTTTTT
CASSQVGGTGELFF
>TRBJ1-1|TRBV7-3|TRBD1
TGTGCCAGCAGCTTACTGGGGACAGGGGGCGTGCGGGGCACTGAAGCTTTCTTT
CASSLLGTGGVRGTEAFF
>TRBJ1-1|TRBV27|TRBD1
TGTGCCAGCAGTCCAGGACAGGGGGACACTGAAGCTTTCTTT
CASSPGQGDTEAFF
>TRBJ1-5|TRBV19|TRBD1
TGTGCCAGTAGTATAGTGGCAGGGGGAAGACAGCCCCAGCATTTT
CASSIVAGGRQPQHF
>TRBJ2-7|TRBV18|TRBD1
TGTGCCAGCTCACCACTGGACAGGGCCTACGAGCAGTACTTC
CASSPLDRAYEQYF
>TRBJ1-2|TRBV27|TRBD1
TGTGCCAGCAGCGGATGGGACAGCCGCTATGGCTACACCTTC
CASSGWDSRYGYTF
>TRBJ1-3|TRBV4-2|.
TGTGCCAGCAGCCAAGAATTTGGGGGGGCTAGAAACACCATATATTTT
CASSQEFGGARNTIYF
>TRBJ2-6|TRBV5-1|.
TGTGCCAGCAGCTCAGGGGATCCTGGGGCCAACGTCCTGACTTTC
CASSSGDPGANVLTF
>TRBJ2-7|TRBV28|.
TGTGCCAGCGGCTCGGGCAGGGGGGCCTACGAGCAGTACTTC
CASGSGRGAYEQYF
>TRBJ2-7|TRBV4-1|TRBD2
TGCGCCAGCAGCCCCCGGGGGGGCTCCTACGAGCAGTACTTC
CASSPRGGSYEQYF
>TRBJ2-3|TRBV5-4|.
TGTGCCGCAGGCGGAGCGGGTACAGATACGCAGTATTTT
CAAGGAGTDTQYF
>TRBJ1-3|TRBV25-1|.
TGTGCCAGCAGTGAATACGGGAGCTCTGGAAACACCATATATTTT
CASSEYGSSGNTIYF
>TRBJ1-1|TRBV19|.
TGTGCCAGTAGTATAGACCCCAGGGAGAACACTGAAGCTTTCTTT
CASSIDPRENTEAFF
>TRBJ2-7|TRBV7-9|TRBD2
TGTGCCAGCAGCCTTCCGGGAGCGGGAGGGTACGAGCAGTACTTC
CASSLPGAGGYEQYF
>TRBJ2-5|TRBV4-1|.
TGCGCCAGCAGCCGACAAGTCCAAGAGACCCAGTACTTC
CASSRQVQETQYF
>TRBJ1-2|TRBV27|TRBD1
TGTGCCAGCAGCCGAAATTCGGGACAGGAATCAGGCTACACCTTC
CASSRNSGQESGYTF
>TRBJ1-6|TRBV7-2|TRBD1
TGTGCCAGCAGCCCCGGGACAGGGCCTAACGACTCACCCCTCCACTTT
CASSPGTGPNDSPLHF
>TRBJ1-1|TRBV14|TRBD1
TGTGCCAGCAGCCCCGGGACAGGGGTTTGGGACACTGAAGCTTTCTTT
CASSPGTGVWDTEAFF
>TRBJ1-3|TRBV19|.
TGTGCCAGTAGCTTCCTCGGAGGCTCTGGAAACACCATATATTTT
CASSFLGGSGNTIYF
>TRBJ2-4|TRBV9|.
TGTGCCAGCAGCATAATGGACAGCACGGGAGCCAAAAACATTCAGTACTTC
CASSIMDSTGAKNIQYF
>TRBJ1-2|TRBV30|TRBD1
TGTGCCTGGGACAGGGACTATGGCTACACCTTC
CAWDRDYGYTF
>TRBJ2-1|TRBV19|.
TGTGCCAGTAGTATAGGCGGTGGGAATGAGCAGTTCTTC
CASSIGGGNEQFF
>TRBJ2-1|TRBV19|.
TGTGCCAGTAGTAGGCTAGCGAATGAGCAGTTCTTC
CASSRLANEQFF
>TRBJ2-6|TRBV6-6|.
TGTGCCAGCAGTTATTCGGGATCCGGGGCCAACGTCCTGACTTTC
CASSYSGSGANVLTF
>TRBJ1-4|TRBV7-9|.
TGTGCCAGCAGCTTAGTCGGAGGGACTGAAAAACTGTTTTTT
CASSLVGGTEKLFF
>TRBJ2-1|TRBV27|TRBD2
TGTGCCAGCAGTTTAGCGGGAGTGGTACTTAGTGAGCAGTTCTTC
CASSLAGVVLSEQFF
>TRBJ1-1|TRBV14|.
TGTGCCAGCAGCCATCTAGGGGGCACTGAAGCTTTCTTT
CASSHLGGTEAFF
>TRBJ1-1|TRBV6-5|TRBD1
TGTGCCAGCAGTTTCGACAGGGGCATGAACACTGAAGCTTTCTTT
CASSFDRGMNTEAFF